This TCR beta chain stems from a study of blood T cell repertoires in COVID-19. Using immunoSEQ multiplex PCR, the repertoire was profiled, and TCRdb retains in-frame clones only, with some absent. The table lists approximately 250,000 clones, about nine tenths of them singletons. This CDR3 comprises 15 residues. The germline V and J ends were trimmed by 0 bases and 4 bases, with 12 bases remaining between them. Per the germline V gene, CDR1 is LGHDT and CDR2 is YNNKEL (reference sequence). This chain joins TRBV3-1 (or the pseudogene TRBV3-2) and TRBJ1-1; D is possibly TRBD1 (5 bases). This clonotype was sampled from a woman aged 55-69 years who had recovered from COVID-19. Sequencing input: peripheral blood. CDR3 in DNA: TGTGCCAGCAGCCAAGATCGGGGGATAGGCACTGAAGCTTTCTTT. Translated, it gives CASSQDRGIGTEAFF.